This TCR beta chain was retrieved from a study of blood T cell repertoires in COVID-19. Study as a whole: Acute and convalescent COVID-19 specimens originated in the United States, Italy and Spain. Sample material is recorded as cDNA or gDNA derived from T cells, B-cell-depleted T cells, or PBMCs.

V was clipped by 4 bases and J by 10 bases; unmatched bases: 6. CDR3 length: 13 amino acids. Per germline, CDR1 LGHNT and CDR2 FRNRAP. Methods used by the authors: Amplification of reference gene primers was used by the study to estimate nucleated cell counts. Some clones are missing from TCRdb's copy, which holds only in-frame ones; the method was immunoSEQ multiplex PCR. That table furnishes V, J and clone size, whereas the DNA furnished D and trimming. The data contain under 150,000 clones, approximately 88% of them seen just once; the ten biggest clones take up about 8.1%. This receptor was taken from a woman aged 40 to 50 with acute or convalescent COVID-19. The specimen was peripheral blood. The V and J genes are TRBV12-5 and TRBJ2-1; 8 bases line up with TRBD2. The CDR3: CASGSGGPGEQFF. DNA of the CDR3: TGTGCTAGTGGTTCGGGGGGGCCCGGGGAGCAGTTCTTC.